Each of the 22 T cell receptor beta chains below was sequenced from the same sample in a study of CD8 T cells in Susac syndrome. After extraction with the RNeasy kit, about 0.45 to 1 ug of the RNA was reverse transcribed using random hexamers. MiXCR, applied by TCRdb to the immunoSEQ multiplex PCR reads, yields one record per CDR3 protein. The data show about 200,000 distinct CDR3 sequences, approximately 90% seen once. The material sequenced was CD8+ T cells from PBMCs. These receptors originate from a human donor with multiple sclerosis.

The rearrangement joins TRBV5-6 to TRBJ2-5; D is ambiguous. CDR3 length: 13 residues. The germline V gene has CDR1 SGHDT and CDR2 YYEEEE. V gave up 0 bases and J gave up 2 bases, with 5 bases separating them. The CDR3, as DNA: TGTGCCAGCAGCTTGGAGAGGCAAGAGACCCAGTACTTC. It codes for CASSLERQETQYF.

The chain is built from TRBV29-1 and TRBJ2-3; D perhaps matches TRBD2 (6 bases). From germline, CDR1 is SQVTM and CDR2 ANQGSEA. The CDR3 length is 14 residues. V lost 5 bases to trimming and J lost 3 bases, with 15 bases between them. The CDR3 sequence is CSVRGSGTTDTQYF. The CDR3 DNA sequence: TGCAGCGTTAGAGGTAGCGGTACGACAGATACGCAGTATTTT.

This rearrangement joins TRBV11-3 to TRBJ1-2; a possible D gene is TRBD1 (5 bases). Per the germline V gene, CDR1 is SGHNT and CDR2 is YENEEA. This CDR3 has 12 residues. Trimming took off 4 bases at V and 10 bases at J, with 13 bases between the two ends. CDR3 coding DNA: TGTGCCAGCAGCTCGCAGGGCACCGACTACACCTTC. Protein sequence: CASSSQGTDYTF.

About this clonotype: Relative to the germline gene, one junction end is altered; a read error may explain this. The chain links TRBV2 to TRBJ2-3; 13 bases are a match to TRBD2. CDR3 length: 15 amino acids. The germline V gene has CDR1 SNHLY and CDR2 FYNNEI. CDR3 sequence reads: CAGRLAGGSTDTQYF. CDR3 DNA: TGTGCCGGCAGACTAGCGGGAGGAAGCACAGATACGCAGTATTTT.

The chain has TRBV13 and TRBJ2-1, with D possibly being TRBD2 (5 bases). There are 20 residues in the CDR3. Trimming shortened V by 5 bases and J by 4 bases, and 30 bases separated the two germline ends. Germline-derived CDR1 and CDR2 are PRHDT and FYEKMQ (reference sequence). CDR3 sequence: CASSHFMSLSERTRYNEQFF. DNA of the CDR3: TGTGCCAGCAGCCATTTCATGAGCCTCTCGGAGCGGACCCGTTACAATGAGCAGTTCTTC.

V gene TRBV14 combines with J gene TRBJ2-7; D gene unclear. The CDR3 consists of 14 residues. Trimming removed 4 bases from V and 2 bases from J, with 12 bases in between. From germline, CDR1 is SGHDN and CDR2 FVKESK. The CDR3 region has the DNA TGTGCCAGCAGCCTGACTCGACAAACCTACGAGCAGTACTTC. It specifies CASSLTRQTYEQYF.

The chain combines TRBV9 with TRBJ2-4, with a weak D call TRBD1 (6 bases). V was clipped by 1 base and J by 3 bases, with 8 bases between them. The CDR3 consists of 14 residues. Per the germline V gene, CDR1 is SGDLS and CDR2 is YYNGEE. Written as DNA, the CDR3 is TGTGCCAGCAGCGTATCAGGGGACAAAAACATTCAGTACTTC. This sequence encodes CASSVSGDKNIQYF.

The chain couples TRBV10-3 to TRBJ2-7, with TRBD2 matching 7 bases. After removal of 0 bases from V and 2 bases from J, the junction contained 10 bases not matched to a gene. Germline V lookup: CDR1 ENHRY, CDR2 SYGVKD. This CDR3 region has 17 residues. Here the CDR3 DNA reads TGTGCCATCAGTGAGTCCGGGGAGGGAGCGGGGCCCTACGAGCAGTACTTC. It encodes CAISESGEGAGPYEQYF.

This chain connects TRBV20-1 to TRBJ2-7; no clear D gene. V was shortened by 3 bases and J by 3 bases, with 6 bases between the two germline ends. Germline loops: CDR1 DFQATT, CDR2 SNEGSKA (reference sequence). CDR3 length: 11 amino acids. The CDR3 here is CSASLGYEQYF. In nucleotides, the CDR3 is TGCAGTGCTAGTCTAGGCTACGAGCAGTACTTC.

V usage is TRBV30 and J usage is TRBJ2-3; D unresolved. Trimming took off 0 bases at V and 2 bases at J, with 12 bases between the two ends. Germline V CDR1 and CDR2: GTSNPN, SVGIG (reference sequence). The length of the CDR3 is 15 residues. The CDR3 nucleotides read TGTGCCTGGAGTGTGGCTTTTAGGTTCACAGATACGCAGTATTTT. Amino acid sequence: CAWSVAFRFTDTQYF.

This chain uses TRBV5-1 with TRBJ1-1; maybe TRBD1 (5 bases). The ends were cut back, 0 bases at V and 7 bases at J, with 10 bases in the middle. Germline assignment: CDR1 SGHRS and CDR2 YFSETQ. The CDR3 runs to 13 residues. The CDR3: CASSLGQGLEAFF. CDR3 in DNA: TGCGCCAGCAGCTTGGGCCAGGGACTTGAAGCTTTCTTT.

In its sample, this clonotype was seen once. CDR3 in DNA: TGCGCCAGCAGCCTGCGGCTTAGCGGTCAAGAGACCCAGTACTTC. Translated, it gives CASSLRLSGQETQYF. The chain uses TRBV4-3 and TRBJ2-5, with D possibly TRBD2 on 6 matching bases. CDR1 and CDR2 (germline): LGHNA, YSLEER. The V gene lost 4 bases and the J gene lost 2 bases, with 14 bases spanning the gap. The length of the CDR3 is 15 residues.

The rearrangement uses TRBV7-9 and TRBJ1-3; TRBD1 matches 8 bases. CDR3 size: 14 residues. Germline V lookup: CDR1 SEHNR, CDR2 FQNEAQ (reference sequence). The trim removed 5 bases at V and 7 bases at J, leaving 7 bases unmatched. The CDR3 DNA sequence: TGTGCCAGCAGCGTTTCAGGGGGCGCGAACACCATATATTTT. It encodes CASSVSGGANTIYF.

The J gene is TRBJ2-3, the V gene TRBV7-2; possibly TRBD2 for D (6 bases). CDR3 size: 14 residues. Deletions cut 4 bases from V and 2 bases from J, with 10 bases between. The germline CDR1 and CDR2 sequences are SGHTA and FQGNSA. Here the CDR3 reads CASSSPGLTDTQYF. CDR3 DNA sequence: TGTGCCAGCAGCTCTCCGGGACTCACAGATACGCAGTATTTT.

A few counts support this clonotype. The chain employs TRBV3-1 and TRBJ2-2; D is undetermined. Trimming removed 1 base at V and 2 bases at J, with 8 bases between. Germline V gene data show CDR1 as LGHDT and CDR2 as YNNKEL (reference sequence). The CDR3 runs 15 residues. CDR3 region: CASSQVGRNTGELFF. The CDR3 bases are TGTGCCAGCAGCCAAGTAGGTAGAAACACCGGGGAGCTGTTTTTT.

V usage is TRBV7-8 and J usage is TRBJ2-5; D call uncertain. The CDR3 has 12 amino acids. V shed 4 bases and J shed 0 bases, with 3 bases lying between them. Germline V gene lookup returns CDR1 SGHVS and CDR2 FQNEAQ. This chain's CDR3 is CASSSYQETQYF. The CDR3 DNA is TGTGCCAGCAGCTCCTACCAAGAGACCCAGTACTTC.

V is TRBV7-9 and J is TRBJ1-1; a possible D gene is TRBD1 (5 bases). Trimming shortened V by 4 bases and J by 4 bases, and 19 bases separated the two germline ends. In germline, CDR1 is SEHNR, CDR2 FQNEAQ (reference sequence). The CDR3 is made up of 16 amino acids. CDR3 DNA: TGTGCCAGCAGCTCCGGGGCAGGGAGCGGAGGCACTGAAGCTTTCTTT. Protein sequence: CASSSGAGSGGTEAFF. Full variable domain (remainder filled in from reference TRBV7-9 and TRBJ1-1): DTGVSQNPRHKITKRGQNVTFRCDPISEHNRLYWYRQTLGQGPEFLTYFQNEAQLEKSRLLSDRFSAERPKGSFSTLEIQRTEQGDSAMYLCASSSGAGSGGTEAFFGQGTRLTVV.

The chain uses TRBV7-8 and TRBJ2-3; a weak D match, TRBD1 (6 bases). The CDR3 loop spans 16 amino acids. The ends were cut back, 5 bases at V and 1 base at J, with 16 bases in the middle. Germline V gene sequence: CDR1 SGHVS, CDR2 FQNEAQ. CDR3 nucleotides: TGTGCCAGCAGCCCCCACTTTGGGGGCGGCACAGATACGCAGTATTTT. It translates to CASSPHFGGGTDTQYF.

V is TRBV4-1 and J is TRBJ2-7, with 13 bases that match TRBD2. V shed 4 bases, J shed 6 bases, and the junction held 24 bases outside the gene matches. Germline V gene data show CDR1 as MGHRA and CDR2 as YSYEKL. The CDR3 covers 21 residues. This chain's CDR3 is CASSPTSYTGGTSGMPAEQYF. The DNA of the CDR3 is TGCGCCAGCAGCCCAACTTCTTACACCGGCGGGACTAGCGGGATGCCGGCCGAGCAGTACTTC.

This chain uses TRBV29-1 with TRBJ2-1; TRBD1 aligns across 9 bases. With 3 bases clipped from V and 7 bases from J, the junction kept 7 bases outside the gene matches. The CDR3 is 14 amino acids. Germline CDR1 SQVTM, CDR2 ANQGSEA. CDR3 sequence reads: CSVDGQGRENEQFF. The CDR3 DNA is TGCAGCGTTGACGGACAGGGGAGGGAGAATGAGCAGTTCTTC.

This chain joins TRBV9 and TRBJ2-1, with D possibly being TRBD2 (6 bases). V was pared by 3 bases and J by 5 bases, with 21 bases between. Germline CDR1 is SGDLS and CDR2 is YYNGEE. The CDR3 has 17 residues. The CDR3 nucleotides read TGTGCCAGCAGCGACCCGGTGGGCCTAGCGCAGGACAATGAGCAGTTCTTC. Protein: CASSDPVGLAQDNEQFF.

The chain has TRBV18 and TRBJ2-6; no definite D call. The V gene's germline CDR1 is KGHSH and CDR2 LQKENI. Trimming removed 3 bases from V and 0 bases from J, with 9 bases in between. The CDR3 has 16 amino acids. CDR3 amino acids: CASSPDGLSGANVLTF. DNA for the CDR3: TGTGCCAGCTCACCGGACGGTCTCTCTGGGGCCAACGTCCTGACTTTC.